This record covers a single T cell receptor beta chain. The data are from a study of regulatory T cells in long-lasting Graves disease. Investigators prepared the TCR beta libraries by applying iRepertoire HTBI primers and Arm-PCR of CDR3 regions. Each CDR3 protein gets one entry after TCRdb re-called the multiplex PCR reads with MiXCR. The sample lists around 500,000 distinct CDR3 sequences; around 16% were seen once. The CDR3 is 13 residues long. Germline assignment: CDR1 SGHTA and CDR2 FQGTGA. The ends were cut back, 6 bases at V and 10 bases at J, with 16 bases in the middle. Indicated time point: newly diagnosed GD, antithyroid drugs for less than 3 months. PBMC-extracted RNA yielded the TCR library. Another study also made use of these data, one on T cells in Graves' hyperthyroidism and ophthalmopathy. From that paper: Thyroid ultrasound, orbital computed tomography, clinical symptoms, and serum thyroxine and TRAb underpinned diagnoses. The model foresaw ophthalmopathy a median 6.5 months prior to onset.

This chain joins TRBV7-3 and TRBJ2-1; D might be TRBD1 or TRBD2, each matching 5 bases. The starting material was peripheral blood mononuclear cells (PBMCs), obtained at new diagnosis, from a patient treated with antithyroid drugs. The TCR sequence derives from a woman aged 35-65 years with Graves disease. CDR3 nucleotides: TGTGCCAGCAGACAAGGGACGTCGGGAGAGCAGTTCTTC. Its protein product is CASRQGTSGEQFF.